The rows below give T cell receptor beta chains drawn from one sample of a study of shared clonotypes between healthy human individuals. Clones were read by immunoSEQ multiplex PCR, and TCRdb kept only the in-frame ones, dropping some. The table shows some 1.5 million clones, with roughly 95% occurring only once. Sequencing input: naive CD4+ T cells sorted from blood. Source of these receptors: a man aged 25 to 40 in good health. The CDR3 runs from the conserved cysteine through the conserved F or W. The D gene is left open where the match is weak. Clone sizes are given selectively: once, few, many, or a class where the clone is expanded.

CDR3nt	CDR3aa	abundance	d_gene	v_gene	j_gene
TGTGCCAGCAGAATGGGGTTGCTAGCCCGAGCGGTCGAGCAGTACTTC	CASRMGLLARAVEQYF	once	.	TRBV2	TRBJ2-7
TGTGCCAGCAGCTCCGGCAGAAAAAGAACCTACGAGCAGTACTTC	CASSSGRKRTYEQYF	.	.	TRBV7-9	TRBJ2-7
TGTGCCAGCCAAAGGGCTAGCGGGACAGATACGCAGTATTTT	CASQRASGTDTQYF	once	TRBD2	TRBV2	TRBJ2-3
TGCAGCGTCAGCGGGAGGGCCACCGGGGAGCTGTTTTTT	CSVSGRATGELFF	.	TRBD2	TRBV29-1	TRBJ2-2
TGTGCCAGCAGTCTAGCGGGAGAGACCCAGTACTTC	CASSLAGETQYF	.	TRBD2	TRBV28	TRBJ2-5
TGTGCCAGCAGCCGATGGACAGGGGGCGGGACCTACGAGCAGTACTTC	CASSRWTGGGTYEQYF	once	TRBD1	TRBV9	TRBJ2-7
TGCGCCAGCAGCTTGGGGGGGCTGTACTACGAGCAGTACTTC	CASSLGGLYYEQYF	.	.	TRBV5-1	TRBJ2-7
TGCGCCAGCAGCCAAGATAGGATGTATCGGATCTTC	CASSQDRMYRIF	once	.	TRBV4-3	TRBJ2-1
TGTGCCAGCAGTTCCCAGGACAGTAATCAGCCCCAGCATTTT	CASSSQDSNQPQHF	once	.	TRBV27	TRBJ1-5
TGTGCCATCAGTGACACAGACAATCAGCCCCAGCATTTT	CAISDTDNQPQHF	.	.	TRBV10-3	TRBJ1-5
TGTGCCAGCAGGGGACTAGCGGGACACTCTGGGGCCAACGTCCTGACTTTC	CASRGLAGHSGANVLTF	once	TRBD2	TRBV14	TRBJ2-6
TGTGCCAGCAGCCGACTAGCGGAGACCCAGTACTTC	CASSRLAETQYF	.	TRBD2	TRBV7-8	TRBJ2-5
TGTGCCAGCAGCTTGGGACTTAATCAGCCCCAGCATTTT	CASSLGLNQPQHF	once	.	TRBV7-9	TRBJ1-5
TGTGCCAGCAGTTTACCATTCTCTAGCGGGAGGTCTGGGGCCAACGTCCTGACTTTC	CASSLPFSSGRSGANVLTF	.	TRBD2	TRBV27	TRBJ2-6
TGTGCCAGCAGTTACACAGGTCCGGCGGGAAACACCATATATTTT	CASSYTGPAGNTIYF	.	.	TRBV6-5	TRBJ1-3
TGTGCCAGTATGGGGACAGGGGGCGGGAACATTCAGTACTTC	CASMGTGGGNIQYF	.	TRBD1	TRBV19	TRBJ2-4
TGCAGTGCTAGGTTCGCCCGCGAGCAGTTCTTC	CSARFAREQFF	.	.	TRBV20-1	TRBJ2-1
TGTGCCAGCAGTCCCGCCCGTCCGCCCCAGCATTTT	CASSPARPPQHF	.	.	TRBV28	TRBJ1-5
TGCGCCAGCAGCTTGGCAAGTTTGACAGGGGGAAACACCATATATTTT	CASSLASLTGGNTIYF	.	TRBD1	TRBV5-1	TRBJ1-3
TGTGCCAGCAGTTCAGGGTACCAAGAGACCCAGTACTTC	CASSSGYQETQYF	.	.	TRBV6-6	TRBJ2-5
TGTGCCAGCAGTCCGCGAGGGGCAGGGAGGACCTACGAGCAGTACTTC	CASSPRGAGRTYEQYF	.	.	TRBV27	TRBJ2-7
TGTGCCAGCAGTTACAGGGGACCTTCTGGAAACACCATATATTTT	CASSYRGPSGNTIYF	.	.	TRBV6-5	TRBJ1-3
TGTGCCAGCTCACCAACGACCCCCCGACAAGAGACCCAGTACTTC	CASSPTTPRQETQYF	.	.	TRBV18	TRBJ2-5
TGCGCCAGCAGCTCCGTTACTACGTCCGAGACCCAGTACTTC	CASSSVTTSETQYF	.	.	TRBV5-1	TRBJ2-5
TGTGCCAGCAGCTTTGGTCACACAGATACGCAGTATTTT	CASSFGHTDTQYF	.	.	TRBV11-2	TRBJ2-3
TGCGCCAGCAGCCACGGACTAGCGGAATACGGTACGCAGTATTTT	CASSHGLAEYGTQYF	.	TRBD2	TRBV4-3	TRBJ2-3
TGTGCCAGCTCACCACGGACTAGCGGGAGGGAGCTGTTTTTT	CASSPRTSGRELFF	.	TRBD2	TRBV18	TRBJ2-2
TGCGCCAGCAATCCGGCAACCGCGTTCGGTACAGATACGCAGTATTTT	CASNPATAFGTDTQYF	once	.	TRBV5-1	TRBJ2-3
TGTGCCAGCAGCTCGACAGGGAGCCACAATCAGCCCCAGCATTTT	CASSSTGSHNQPQHF	.	TRBD1	TRBV9	TRBJ1-5
TGTGCCAGCACTAGCGGGAGGGCGCGGGGTGGAGGGCACGGGGAGCTGTTTTTT	CASTSGRARGGGHGELFF	.	TRBD2	TRBV4-2	TRBJ2-2
TGCGCCAGCAGCATTTGGCGGGGCGGGAGGGTCGAGCAGTTCTTC	CASSIWRGGRVEQFF	.	TRBD2	TRBV5-1	TRBJ2-1
TGTGCCAGTAGTAAGAGACAGGGTGGAGGGGCCCACAATCAGCCCCAGCATTTT	CASSKRQGGGAHNQPQHF	.	TRBD1	TRBV19	TRBJ1-5
TGTGCCAGCAGTCCCCCGGACAGGGATGGTGTCTATGGCTACACCTTC	CASSPPDRDGVYGYTF	.	TRBD1	TRBV2	TRBJ1-2
TGTGCCAGCAGGGTAGTAGGGAGCTCCTACAATGAGCAGTTCTTC	CASRVVGSSYNEQFF	.	.	TRBV6-1	TRBJ2-1
TGCAGCGTTGGAGAGGTTAATGAGCAGTTCTTC	CSVGEVNEQFF	.	.	TRBV29-1	TRBJ2-1
TGTGCCAGCAGGTTGACAGGGGTTGGTGAGCAGTTCTTC	CASRLTGVGEQFF	.	TRBD1	TRBV6-5	TRBJ2-1
TGTGCCAGCAGCTTAAGCTCCGGACGGCAAAACATTCAGTACTTC	CASSLSSGRQNIQYF	.	.	TRBV7-9	TRBJ2-4
TGTGCCAGCAGCCGGACAGGAGTTGAAGCTTTCTTT	CASSRTGVEAFF	.	TRBD1	TRBV14	TRBJ1-1
TGTGCCAGCAGTGGGGACAGAGAAAACACCATATATTTT	CASSGDRENTIYF	.	TRBD1	TRBV2	TRBJ1-3
TGCGCCAGCAGCCAACCACTAGCGGGACTATACAATGAGCAGTTCTTC	CASSQPLAGLYNEQFF	.	TRBD2	TRBV4-1	TRBJ2-1
TGTGCCAGCAGCCCCCAGACAGGAAGGAACACTGAAGCTTTCTTT	CASSPQTGRNTEAFF	.	.	TRBV7-2	TRBJ1-1
TGTGCCAGCAACCCCACGTTTACCCGTTCCTACGAGCAGTACTTC	CASNPTFTRSYEQYF	once	.	TRBV14	TRBJ2-7
TGTGCCAGCAGTAACGGGGAGACCCAGTACTTC	CASSNGETQYF	.	.	TRBV7-9	TRBJ2-5
TGTGCCAGCAGTGAAGCGGGGGTGCGTGGCTACACCTTC	CASSEAGVRGYTF	.	.	TRBV6-1	TRBJ1-2